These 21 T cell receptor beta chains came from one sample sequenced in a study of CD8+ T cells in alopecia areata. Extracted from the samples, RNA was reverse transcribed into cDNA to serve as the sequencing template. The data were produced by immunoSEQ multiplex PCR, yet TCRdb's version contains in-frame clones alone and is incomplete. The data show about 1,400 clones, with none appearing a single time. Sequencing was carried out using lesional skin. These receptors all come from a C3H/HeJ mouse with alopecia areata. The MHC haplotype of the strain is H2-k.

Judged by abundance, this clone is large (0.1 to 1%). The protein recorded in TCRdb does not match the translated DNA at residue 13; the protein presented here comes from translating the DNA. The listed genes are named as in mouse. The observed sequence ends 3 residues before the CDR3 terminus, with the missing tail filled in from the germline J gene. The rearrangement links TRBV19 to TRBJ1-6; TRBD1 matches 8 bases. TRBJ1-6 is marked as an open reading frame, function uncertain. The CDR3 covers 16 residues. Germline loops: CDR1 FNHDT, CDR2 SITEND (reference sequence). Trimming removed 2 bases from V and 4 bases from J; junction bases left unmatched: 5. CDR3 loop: CASSIKRTGYNSPLYF. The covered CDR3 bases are TGTGCCAGCAGTATTAAGAGGACAGGGTATAATTCGCCC.

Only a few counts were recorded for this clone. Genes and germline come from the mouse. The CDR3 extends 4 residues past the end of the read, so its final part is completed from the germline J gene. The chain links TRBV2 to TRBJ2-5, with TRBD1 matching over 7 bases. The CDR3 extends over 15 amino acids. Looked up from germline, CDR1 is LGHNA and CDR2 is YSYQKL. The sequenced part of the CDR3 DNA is TGTGCCAGCAGCCAAGAGACAGGGAAGAGGGAC. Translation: CASSQETGKRD. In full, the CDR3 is CASSQETGKRDTQYF.

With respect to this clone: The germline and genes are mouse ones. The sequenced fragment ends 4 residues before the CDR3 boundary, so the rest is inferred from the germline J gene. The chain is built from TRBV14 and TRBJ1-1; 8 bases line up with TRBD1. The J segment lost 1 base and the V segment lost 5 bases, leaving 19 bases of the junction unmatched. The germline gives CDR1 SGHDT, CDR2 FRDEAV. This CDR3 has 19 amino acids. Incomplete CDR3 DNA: TGTGCCAGCAGCCAAGATAGGGGCAGGGGGCGCGGAGGAAACACA. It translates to CASSQDRGRGRGGNT. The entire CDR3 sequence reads CASSQDRGRGRGGNTEVFF.

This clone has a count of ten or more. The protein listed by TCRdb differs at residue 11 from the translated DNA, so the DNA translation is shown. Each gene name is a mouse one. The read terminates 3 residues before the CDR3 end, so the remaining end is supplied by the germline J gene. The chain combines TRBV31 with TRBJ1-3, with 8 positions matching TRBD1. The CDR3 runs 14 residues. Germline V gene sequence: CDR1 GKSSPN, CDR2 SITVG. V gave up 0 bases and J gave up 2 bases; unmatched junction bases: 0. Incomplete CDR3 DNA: TGTGCCTGGAGTCTGACAGGGGCTGGAAATACG. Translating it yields CAWSLTGAGNT. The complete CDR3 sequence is CAWSLTGAGNTLYF.

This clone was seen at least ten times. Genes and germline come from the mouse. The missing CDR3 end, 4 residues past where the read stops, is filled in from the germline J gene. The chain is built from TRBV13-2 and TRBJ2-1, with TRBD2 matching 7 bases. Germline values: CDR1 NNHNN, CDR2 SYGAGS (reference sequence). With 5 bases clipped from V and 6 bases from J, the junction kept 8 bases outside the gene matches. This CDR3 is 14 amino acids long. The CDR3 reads CASGMGGMGAEQFF. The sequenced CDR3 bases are TGTGCCAGCGGGATGGGGGGAATGGGTGCT.

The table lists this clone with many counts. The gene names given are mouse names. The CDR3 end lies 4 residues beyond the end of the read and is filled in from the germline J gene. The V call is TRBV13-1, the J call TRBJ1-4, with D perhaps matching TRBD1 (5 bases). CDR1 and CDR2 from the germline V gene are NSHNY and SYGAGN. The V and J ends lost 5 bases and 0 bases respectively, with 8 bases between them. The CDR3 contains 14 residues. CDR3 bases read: TGTGCCAGCAGAGACAGTTTTTCCAACGAA. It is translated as CASRDSFSNE. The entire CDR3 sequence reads CASRDSFSNERLFF.

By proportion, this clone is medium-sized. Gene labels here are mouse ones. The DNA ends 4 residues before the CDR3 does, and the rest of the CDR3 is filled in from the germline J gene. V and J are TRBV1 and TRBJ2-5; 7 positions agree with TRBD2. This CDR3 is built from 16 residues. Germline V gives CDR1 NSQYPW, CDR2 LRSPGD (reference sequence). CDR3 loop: CTCSADHGWGRDTQYF. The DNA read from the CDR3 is TGCACCTGCAGTGCAGATCACGGCTGGGGGAGAGAC.

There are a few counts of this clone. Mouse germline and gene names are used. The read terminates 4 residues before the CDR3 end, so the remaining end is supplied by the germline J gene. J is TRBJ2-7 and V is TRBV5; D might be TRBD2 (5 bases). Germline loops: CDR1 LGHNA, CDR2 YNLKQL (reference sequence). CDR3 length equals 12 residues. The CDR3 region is CASSQVGYEQYF. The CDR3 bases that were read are TGTGCCAGCAGCCAAGTGGGGTAT.

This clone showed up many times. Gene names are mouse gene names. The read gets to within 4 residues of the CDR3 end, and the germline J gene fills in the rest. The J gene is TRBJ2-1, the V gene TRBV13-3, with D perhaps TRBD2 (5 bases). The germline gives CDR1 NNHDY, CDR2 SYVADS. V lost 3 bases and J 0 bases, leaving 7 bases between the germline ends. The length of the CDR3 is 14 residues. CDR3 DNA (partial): TGTGCCAGCAGTGCCTGGGTTAACTATGCT. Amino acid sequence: CASSAWVNYA. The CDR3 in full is CASSAWVNYAEQFF.

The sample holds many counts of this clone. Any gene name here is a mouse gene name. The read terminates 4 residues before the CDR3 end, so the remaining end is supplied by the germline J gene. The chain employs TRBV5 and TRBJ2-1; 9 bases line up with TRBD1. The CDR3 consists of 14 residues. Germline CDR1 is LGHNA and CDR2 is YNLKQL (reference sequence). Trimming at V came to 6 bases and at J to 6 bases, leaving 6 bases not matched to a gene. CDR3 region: CASRPGQGFAEQFF. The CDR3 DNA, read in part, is TGTGCCAGCAGACCGGGACAGGGATTTGCT.

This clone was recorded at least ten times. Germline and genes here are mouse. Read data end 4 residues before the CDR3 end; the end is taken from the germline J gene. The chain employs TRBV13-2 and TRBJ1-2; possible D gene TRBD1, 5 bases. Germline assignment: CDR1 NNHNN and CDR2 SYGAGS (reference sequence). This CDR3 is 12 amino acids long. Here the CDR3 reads CASGDMGDDYTF. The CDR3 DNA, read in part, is TGTGCCAGCGGTGATATGGGGGAC.

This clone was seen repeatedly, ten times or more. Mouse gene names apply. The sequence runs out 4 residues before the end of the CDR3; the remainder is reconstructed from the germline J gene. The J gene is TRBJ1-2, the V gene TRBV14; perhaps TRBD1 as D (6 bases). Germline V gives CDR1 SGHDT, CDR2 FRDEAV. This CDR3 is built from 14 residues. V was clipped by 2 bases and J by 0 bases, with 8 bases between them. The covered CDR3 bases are TGTGCCAGCAGTTTGGGACACACAAACTCC. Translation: CASSLGHTNS. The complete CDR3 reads CASSLGHTNSDYTF.

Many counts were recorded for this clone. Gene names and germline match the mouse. The CDR3 reads CASSQEVAGGNYAEQFF. The CDR3 bases that were read are TGTGCCAGCAGCCAAGAAGTTGCTGGGGGGAACTATGCT. This chain connects TRBV5 to TRBJ2-1; 8 nucleotides match TRBD2. The read ends 4 residues shy of where the CDR3 ends; the end is completed using the germline J gene. V gave up 0 bases and J gave up 1 base; unmatched junction bases: 5. This CDR3 spans 17 amino acids. Per the germline V gene, CDR1 is LGHNA and CDR2 is YNLKQL (reference sequence).

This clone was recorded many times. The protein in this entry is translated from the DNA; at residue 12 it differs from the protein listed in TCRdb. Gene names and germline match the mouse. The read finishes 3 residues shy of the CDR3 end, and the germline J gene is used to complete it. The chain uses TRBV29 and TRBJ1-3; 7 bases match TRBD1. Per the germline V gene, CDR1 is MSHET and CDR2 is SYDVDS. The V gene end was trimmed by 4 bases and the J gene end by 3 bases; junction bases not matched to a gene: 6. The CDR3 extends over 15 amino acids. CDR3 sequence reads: CASSSPTGSGNTLYF. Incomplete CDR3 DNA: TGTGCTAGCAGTTCCCCGACAGGGAGTGGAAATACG. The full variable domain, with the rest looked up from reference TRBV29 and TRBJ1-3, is DMKVTQMPRYLIKRMGENVLLECGQDMSHETMYWYRQDPGLGLQLIYISYDVDSNSEGDIPKGYRVSRKKREHFSLILDSAKTNQTSVYFCASSSPTGSGNTLYFGEGSRLIVV.

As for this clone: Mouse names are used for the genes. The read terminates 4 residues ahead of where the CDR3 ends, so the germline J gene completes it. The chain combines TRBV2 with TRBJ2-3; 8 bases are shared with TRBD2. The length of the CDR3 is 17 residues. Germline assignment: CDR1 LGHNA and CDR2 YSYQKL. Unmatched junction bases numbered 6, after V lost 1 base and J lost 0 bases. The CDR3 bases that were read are TGTGCCAGCAGCCAAGCCCCTGGGGGGTCTAGTGCAGAA. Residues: CASSQAPGGSSAE. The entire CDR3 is CASSQAPGGSSAETLYF.

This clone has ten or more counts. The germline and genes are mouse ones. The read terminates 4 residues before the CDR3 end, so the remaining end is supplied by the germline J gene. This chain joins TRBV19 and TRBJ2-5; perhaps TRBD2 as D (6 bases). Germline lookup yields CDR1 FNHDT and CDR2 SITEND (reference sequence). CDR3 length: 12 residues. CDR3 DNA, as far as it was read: TGTGCCAGCAGTATACTGGGGGAC. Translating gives CASSILGD. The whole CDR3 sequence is CASSILGDTQYF.

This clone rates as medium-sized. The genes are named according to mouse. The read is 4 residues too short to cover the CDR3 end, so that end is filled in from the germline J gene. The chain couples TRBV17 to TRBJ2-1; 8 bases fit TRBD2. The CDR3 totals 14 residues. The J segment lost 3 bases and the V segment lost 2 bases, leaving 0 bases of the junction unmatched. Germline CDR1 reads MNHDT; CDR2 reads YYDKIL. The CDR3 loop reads CASSRLGGYAEQFF. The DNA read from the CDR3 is TGTGCTAGCAGTAGACTGGGGGGCTATGCT.

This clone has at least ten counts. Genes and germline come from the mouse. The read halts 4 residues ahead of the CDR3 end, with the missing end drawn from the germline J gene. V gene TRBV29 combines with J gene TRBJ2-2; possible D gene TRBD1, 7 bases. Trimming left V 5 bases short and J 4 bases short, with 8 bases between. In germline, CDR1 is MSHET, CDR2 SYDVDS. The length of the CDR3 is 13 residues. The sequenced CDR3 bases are TGTGCTAGCAGTCAGGGGGGCACCGGG. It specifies CASSQGGTG. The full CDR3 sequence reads CASSQGGTGQLYF.

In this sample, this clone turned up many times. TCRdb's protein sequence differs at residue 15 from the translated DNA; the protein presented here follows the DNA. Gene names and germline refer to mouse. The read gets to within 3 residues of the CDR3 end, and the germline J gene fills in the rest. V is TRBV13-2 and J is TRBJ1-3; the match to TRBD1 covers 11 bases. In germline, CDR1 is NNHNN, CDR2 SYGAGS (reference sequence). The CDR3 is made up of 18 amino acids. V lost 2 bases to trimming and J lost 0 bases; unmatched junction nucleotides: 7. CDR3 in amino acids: CASGEGDRGTHSGNTLYF. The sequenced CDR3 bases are TGTGCCAGCGGTGAGGGGGACAGGGGGACCCATTCTGGAAATACG.

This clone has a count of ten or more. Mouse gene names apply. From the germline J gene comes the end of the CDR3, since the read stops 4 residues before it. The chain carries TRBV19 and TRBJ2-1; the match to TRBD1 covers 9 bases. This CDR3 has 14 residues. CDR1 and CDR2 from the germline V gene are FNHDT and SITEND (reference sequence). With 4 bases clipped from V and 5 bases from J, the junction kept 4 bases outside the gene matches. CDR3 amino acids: CASSGDRENAEQFF. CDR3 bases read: TGTGCCAGCAGTGGGGACAGGGAAAATGCT. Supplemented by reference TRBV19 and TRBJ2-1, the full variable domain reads GGIITQTPKFLIGQEGQKLTLKCQQNFNHDTMYWYRQDSGKGLRLIYYSITENDLQKGDLSEGYDASREKKSSFSLTVTSAQKNEMAVFLCASSGDRENAEQFFGPGTRLTVL.

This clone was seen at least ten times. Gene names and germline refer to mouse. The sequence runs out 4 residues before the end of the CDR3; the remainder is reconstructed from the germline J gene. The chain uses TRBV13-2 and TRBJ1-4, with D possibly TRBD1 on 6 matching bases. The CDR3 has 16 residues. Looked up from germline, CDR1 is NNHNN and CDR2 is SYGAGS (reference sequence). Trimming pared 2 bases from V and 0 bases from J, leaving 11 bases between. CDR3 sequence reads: CASGDRDTVSNERLFF. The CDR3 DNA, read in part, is TGTGCCAGCGGTGACCGGGACACCGTTTCCAACGAA.